These 12 T cell receptor beta chains were all obtained from the same sample, sequenced in a study of shared clonotypes between healthy human individuals. Data came from immunoSEQ multiplex PCR; TCRdb stores just in-frame clones and leaves some out. The table has 2.3 million or so clones, just over 90% seen once; the top ten hold under 0.45%. Sequences were obtained from naive CD4+ T cells from PBMCs. Noted subset: CD45RA+ positively selected. These receptors were taken from a man younger than 35 in good health. Some clones in this sample may be carry-over from other donors' samples.

The chain is built from TRBV7-2 and TRBJ1-3; D gene uncertain. This CDR3 is built from 13 residues. V shed 4 bases and J shed 0 bases, with 4 bases lying between them. Germline V gene lookup returns CDR1 SGHTA and CDR2 FQGNSA. CDR3 nucleotide sequence: TGTGCCAGCAGCTCGAACTCTGGAAACACCATATATTTT. Its translation: CASSSNSGNTIYF.

This sequence joins TRBV5-4 and TRBJ1-3; 9 bases are a match to TRBD1. This CDR3 has 15 amino acids. Unmatched junction bases numbered 5, after V lost 0 bases and J lost 7 bases. CDR1 SGHNT and CDR2 YYREEE come from the germline V gene (reference sequence). The CDR3 loop is CASSLGQGVENTIYF. In nucleotides, the CDR3 is TGTGCCAGCAGCTTGGGACAGGGGGTCGAGAACACCATATATTTT.

This clone appeared once. This sequence joins TRBV4-1 and TRBJ2-1, with TRBD1 matching over 10 bases. The V segment lost 4 bases and the J segment 8 bases; nucleotides outside the gene matches: 14. The CDR3 is 17 amino acids. Germline lookup yields CDR1 MGHRA and CDR2 YSYEKL. The CDR3 loop reads CASSREPTGGTVHEQFF. The DNA of the CDR3 is TGCGCCAGCAGCCGCGAGCCGACAGGGGGCACCGTACATGAGCAGTTCTTC.

J is TRBJ2-2 and V is TRBV27, with D possibly matching TRBD1 (6 bases). Trimming took off 5 bases at V and 1 base at J, with 11 bases between the two ends. The CDR3 consists of 15 residues. CDR1 is MNHEY, CDR2 SMNVEV, per germline (reference sequence). The CDR3 sequence is CASSRDRRNTGELFF. The CDR3 DNA is TGTGCCAGCAGTCGAGACAGGAGGAACACCGGGGAGCTGTTTTTT.

This chain uses TRBV6-1 with TRBJ1-2; TRBD1 agrees at 8 bases. CDR1 is MNHNS, CDR2 SASEGT, per germline. The ends lost 10 bases at V and 2 bases at J; junction bases unmatched: 12. CDR3 length: 15 residues. The CDR3 DNA follows: TGTGCCACTTCGGGACAGGTAATTCTCAACTATGGCTACACCTTC. Translating gives CATSGQVILNYGYTF.

Regarding this clone: Other nucleotide sequences from this sample produce the same CDR3. The V gene is TRBV5-1, the J gene TRBJ2-7; 8 bases map to TRBD1. This CDR3 comprises 13 residues. Looked up from germline, CDR1 is SGHRS and CDR2 is YFSETQ. V shed 7 bases and J 3 bases; nucleotides not matched to a gene: 6. CDR3 in amino acids: CASSPQGDYEQYF. CDR3 nucleotides: TGCGCCAGCTCGCCACAGGGGGACTACGAGCAGTACTTC.

V gene TRBV28 combines with J gene TRBJ2-1; D is uncertain. Per the germline V gene, CDR1 is MDHEN and CDR2 is SYDVKM. The CDR3 has 13 residues. With 11 bases removed from V and 7 bases from J, the gap between germline ends came to 18 bases. The CDR3: CAAQLEFGNEQFF. For the CDR3, the DNA is TGTGCCGCCCAACTCGAATTTGGGAATGAGCAGTTCTTC.

The rearrangement joins TRBV9 to TRBJ1-4, with D possibly being TRBD1 (5 bases). V gave up 2 bases and J gave up 8 bases, with 16 bases separating them. The CDR3 length is 15 residues. Looked up from germline, CDR1 is SGDLS and CDR2 is YYNGEE. The CDR3 DNA reads as TGTGCCAGCAGCGTCCTAGCAGGGATCAACGAAAAACTGTTTTTT. Translated: CASSVLAGINEKLFF. The entire variable domain, with the rest obtained from reference TRBV9 and TRBJ1-4, is as follows: DSGVTQTPKHLITATGQRVTLRCSPRSGDLSVYWYQQSLDQGLQFLIQYYNGEERAKGNILERFSAQQFPDLHSELNLSSLELGDSALYFCASSVLAGINEKLFFGSGTQLSVL.

The chain uses TRBV28 and TRBJ2-7; D not resolved. The CDR3 is 15 residues long. CDR1 is MDHEN, CDR2 SYDVKM, per germline. With 4 bases removed from V and 3 bases from J, the gap between germline ends came to 16 bases. As DNA, the CDR3 is TGTGCCAGCAGTTCCGGACCCAATCGTAACTACGAGCAGTACTTC. Amino acids: CASSSGPNRNYEQYF.

Regarding this clone: This sample includes further DNA sequences coding for the same CDR3. The chain is built from TRBV5-1 and TRBJ2-1; 8 bases map to TRBD2. The germline gives CDR1 SGHRS, CDR2 YFSETQ. Unmatched junction bases numbered 0, after V lost 1 base and J lost 3 bases. The CDR3 is 14 residues long. This chain's CDR3 is CASSLTSGYNEQFF. The CDR3 coding sequence is TGCGCCAGCAGCTTGACTAGCGGCTACAATGAGCAGTTCTTC. Drawing the rest from reference TRBV5-1 and TRBJ2-1, the complete variable domain is KAGVTQTPRYLIKTRGQQVTLSCSPISGHRSVSWYQQTPGQGLQFLFEYFSETQRNKGNFPGRFSGRQFSNSRSEMNVSTLELGDSALYLCASSLTSGYNEQFFGPGTRLTVL.

V is TRBV11-2 and J is TRBJ2-3; TRBD2 aligns across 7 bases. Losses at the gene ends were 3 bases for V and 3 bases for J; bases not matched to a gene: 9. Germline V gene data show CDR1 as SGHAT and CDR2 as FQNNGV. This CDR3 spans 16 amino acids. The CDR3 DNA follows: TGTGCCAGCAGCTTCCTGAGCGGGATTGGTACAGATACGCAGTATTTT. This gives the protein CASSFLSGIGTDTQYF.

The rearrangement joins TRBV29-1 to TRBJ1-1, with D maybe TRBD1 (5 bases). This CDR3 has 12 residues. V dropped 7 bases and J dropped 7 bases, with 16 bases sitting between them. The germline gives CDR1 SQVTM, CDR2 ANQGSEA. The CDR3 region has the DNA TGCAGCGGGTGGGGGTTTAGGGGTGAAGCTTTCTTT. Protein: CSGWGFRGEAFF.